Listed here are 24 T cell receptor beta chains from one sample, sequenced in a study of blood T cell repertoires in COVID-19. Generated by immunoSEQ multiplex PCR, the TCRdb table keeps only in-frame clones and is missing some. The sample lists some 110,000 clones, approximately 80% occurring once. The sequencing sample was made of peripheral blood. The source of these receptors is a man aged 65 to 85 with acute or convalescent COVID-19.

The V gene is TRBV19, the J gene TRBJ1-2; the D is unclear. The length of the CDR3 is 12 residues. Looked up from germline, CDR1 is LNHDA and CDR2 is SQIVND (reference sequence). V was pared by 10 bases and J by 8 bases, with 17 bases between. The CDR3 DNA reads as TGTGCCACGTACTGGACTGTTTTCGGCTACACCTTC. This gives the protein CATYWTVFGYTF.

This CDR3 reads CASGSGLAPSTDTQYF. In DNA form, the CDR3 reads TGTGCTAGTGGTTCGGGACTAGCTCCTAGCACAGATACGCAGTATTTT. This chain joins TRBV12-5 and TRBJ2-3; 9 nucleotides line up with TRBD2. V lost 4 bases and J lost 0; bases outside the gene matches: 5. Germline V gives CDR1 LGHNT, CDR2 FRNRAP. The CDR3 is made up of 16 amino acids.

This chain connects TRBV7-3 to TRBJ1-2; 10 bases map to TRBD1. Looked up from germline, CDR1 is SGHTA and CDR2 is FQGTGA. The CDR3 runs to 16 residues. Germline trimming cut 5 bases from V and 7 bases from J; bases unmatched to any gene: 13. As DNA, the CDR3 is TGTGCCAGCAGCCCGGACCCTGGACAGGGGGTAGGTGGCTACACCTTC. Protein sequence: CASSPDPGQGVGGYTF.

The chain carries TRBV15 and TRBJ1-1; D is undetermined. The CDR3 totals 17 residues. CDR1 LNHNV and CDR2 YYDKDF come from the germline V gene (reference sequence). V shed 3 bases and J shed 1 base, with 18 bases lying between them. CDR3 loop: CATSSPGAISSNTEAFF. The CDR3 DNA reads as TGTGCCACCAGCAGCCCGGGAGCGATCTCATCGAACACTGAAGCTTTCTTT. The full variable domain, rest sourced from reference TRBV15 and TRBJ1-1, is DAMVIQNPRYQVTQFGKPVTLSCSQTLNHNVMYWYQQKSSQAPKLLFHYYDKDFNNEADTPDNFQSRRPNTSFCFLDIRSPGLGDTAMYLCATSSPGAISSNTEAFFGQGTRLTVV.

The chain recombines TRBV5-5 with TRBJ1-2; 7 nucleotides line up with TRBD1. This CDR3 spans 16 amino acids. Trimming cost V 6 bases and J 5 bases; bases outside gene matches: 16. The germline V gene encodes CDR1 SGHKS and CDR2 YYEKEE (reference sequence). CDR3 residues: CASNRDSIRRRYGYTF. The CDR3 coding sequence is TGTGCCAGCAATCGGGACAGCATCCGGAGGAGATATGGCTACACCTTC.

The chain carries TRBV18 and TRBJ2-7; 9 bases line up with TRBD1. The germline V gene has CDR1 KGHSH and CDR2 LQKENI. J was trimmed by 5 bases and V by 2 bases; bases with no gene match: 4. The CDR3 consists of 14 residues. This chain's CDR3 is CASSPRDRAHEQYF. CDR3 bases: TGTGCCAGCTCACCAAGGGACAGGGCCCACGAGCAGTACTTC.

This clone has just one count. The chain couples TRBV30 to TRBJ2-2, with 8 bases identical to TRBD2. CDR3 length equals 13 residues. Unmatched junction bases numbered 1, after V lost 7 bases and J lost 0 bases. CDR1 is GTSNPN and CDR2 is SVGIG in the germline V gene (reference sequence). CDR3 region: CAYSGANTGELFF. The DNA of the CDR3 is TGTGCCTATAGCGGGGCGAACACCGGGGAGCTGTTTTTT.

The V call is TRBV7-8, the J call TRBJ2-7; no definite D call. CDR1 SGHVS and CDR2 FQNEAQ come from the germline V gene. CDR3 size: 14 residues. Trimming shortened V by 6 bases and J by 3 bases, and 15 bases separated the two germline ends. In DNA, the CDR3 is TGTGCCAGCAGGACGGTGGCAGGAAGCTACGAGCAGTACTTC. Translating it yields CASRTVAGSYEQYF. Looking up the rest from reference TRBV7-8 and TRBJ2-7 gives the full variable domain: GAGVSQSPRYKVAKRGQDVALRCDPISGHVSLFWYQQALGQGPEFLTYFQNEAQLDKSGLPSDRFFAERPEGSVSTLKIQRTQQEDSAVYLCASRTVAGSYEQYFGPGTRLTVT.

The rearrangement links TRBV4-2 to TRBJ2-3; the D gene is possibly TRBD1 (5 bases). V lost 4 bases, J lost 2 bases, and 7 bases lay in between. This CDR3 comprises 13 residues. CDR1 LGHNA and CDR2 YNFKEQ come from the germline V gene. This CDR3 reads CASSPDNTDTQYF. CDR3 coding DNA: TGTGCCAGCAGCCCGGACAACACAGATACGCAGTATTTT.

J is TRBJ1-2 and V is TRBV9; D not resolved. V lost 0 bases, J lost 4 bases, and 13 bases lay in between. Germline V gene lookup returns CDR1 SGDLS and CDR2 YYNGEE. This CDR3 region has 15 residues. The CDR3 sequence is CASSVGRGVGYGYTF. The CDR3 DNA sequence: TGTGCCAGCAGCGTAGGCCGGGGTGTAGGCTATGGCTACACCTTC. Full variable domain (outside the CDR3, taken from reference TRBV9 and TRBJ1-2): DSGVTQTPKHLITATGQRVTLRCSPRSGDLSVYWYQQSLDQGLQFLIQYYNGEERAKGNILERFSAQQFPDLHSELNLSSLELGDSALYFCASSVGRGVGYGYTFGSGTRLTVV.

The gene calls are TRBV5-8 and TRBJ2-3, with 14 bases identical to TRBD2. Germline V lookup: CDR1 SGHTS, CDR2 YDEGEE. Trimming at V came to 3 bases and at J to 2 bases, leaving 8 bases not matched to a gene. The CDR3 sequence is 18 residues long. The CDR3 loop reads CASSWGTSGGHATDTQYF. As DNA, the CDR3 is TGTGCCAGCAGCTGGGGGACTAGCGGGGGCCATGCCACAGATACGCAGTATTTT.

This chain uses TRBV30 with TRBJ2-4; D might be TRBD2 (6 bases). V lost 4 bases to trimming and J lost 6 bases, with 10 bases between them. CDR1 is GTSNPN, CDR2 SVGIG, per germline (reference sequence). The CDR3 covers 12 residues. CDR3 coding DNA: TGTGCCTGGAATGGGGGGAGAAACATTCAGTACTTC. Residues: CAWNGGRNIQYF.

The chain is built from TRBV21-1 and TRBJ1-2; the D call TRBD1 from the table was never checked on the DNA. TRBV21-1 has pseudogene status. CDR3 length: 15 residues. CDR3 residues: CASSNSVQRTYGYTF. Written as DNA, the CDR3 is TGTGCCAGCAGCAATTCGGTACAGAGAACCTATGGCTACACCTTC.

V gene TRBV7-2 combines with J gene TRBJ2-3; TRBD2 aligns across 11 bases. Per the germline V gene, CDR1 is SGHTA and CDR2 is FQGNSA. The CDR3 totals 18 residues. Trimming at V came to 1 base and at J to 4 bases, leaving 10 bases not matched to a gene. The CDR3 spells CASSLGASGGLRSDTQYF. The CDR3 nucleotides read TGTGCCAGCAGCTTAGGTGCTAGCGGGGGGCTCCGCTCAGATACGCAGTATTTT.

This chain links TRBV7-2 with TRBJ1-2; 7 positions match TRBD1. This CDR3 has 14 residues. V trimming: 1 base; J trimming: 4 bases; junction bases outside the gene matches: 3. CDR1 is SGHTA, CDR2 FQGNSA, per germline. This CDR3 reads CASSLGGQVYGYTF. DNA of the CDR3: TGTGCCAGCAGCTTAGGTGGACAGGTCTATGGCTACACCTTC.

This chain connects TRBV14 to TRBJ1-5, with 8 positions matching TRBD1. Trimming took 5 bases from V and 5 from J; bases not matched to a gene: 8. CDR3 length: 15 amino acids. Per germline, CDR1 SGHDN and CDR2 FVKESK. The CDR3 spells CASSSATGDHQPQHF. CDR3 in DNA: TGTGCCAGCAGCTCCGCGACAGGGGATCATCAGCCCCAGCATTTT.

The chain couples TRBV7-7 to TRBJ1-6, with TRBD1 identical over 8 bases. The germline CDR1 and CDR2 sequences are SSHAT and FNYEAQ (reference sequence). This CDR3 is 21 amino acids long. V dropped 4 bases and J dropped 0; count of bases not matched to a gene: 17. CDR3 coding DNA: TGTGCCAGCAGCTGTTCAACCGGGACAGGTGCCGCAAGCTCCTATAATTCACCCCTCCACTTT. This translates into CASSCSTGTGAASSYNSPLHF. The variable domain in full, completed from reference TRBV7-7 and TRBJ1-6, reads GAGVSQSPRYKVTKRGQDVTLRCDPISSHATLYWYQQALGQGPEFLTYFNYEAQPDKSGLPSDRFSAERPEGSISTLTIQRTEQRDSAMYRCASSCSTGTGAASSYNSPLHFGNGTRLTVT.

This chain joins TRBV6-5 and TRBJ1-5; 9 bases fit TRBD1. The CDR3 totals 16 residues. V shed 0 bases, J shed 2 bases, and the junction held 2 bases outside the gene matches. The germline V gene has CDR1 MNHEY and CDR2 SVGAGI. The CDR3 sequence: CASSYSWTGGNQPQHF. The CDR3 DNA sequence: TGTGCCAGCAGTTACTCGTGGACAGGGGGCAATCAGCCCCAGCATTTT.

The gene calls are TRBV11-2 and TRBJ2-7, with a tentative D call TRBD1 (7 bases). With 2 bases removed from V and 7 bases from J, the gap between germline ends came to 18 bases. CDR3 length equals 15 residues. Germline V gene data show CDR1 as SGHAT and CDR2 as FQNNGV. The CDR3 is CASSLRGRGPREQYF. CDR3 sequence (DNA): TGTGCCAGCAGCTTAAGGGGGCGGGGACCGAGAGAGCAGTACTTC. The whole variable domain, remainder taken from reference TRBV11-2 and TRBJ2-7, is EAGVAQSPRYKIIEKRQSVAFWCNPISGHATLYWYQQILGQGPKLLIQFQNNGVVDDSQLPKDRFSAERLKGVDSTLKIQPAKLEDSAVYLCASSLRGRGPREQYFGPGTRLTVT.

V gene TRBV11-2 combines with J gene TRBJ2-7; TRBD1 matches at 10 bases. This CDR3 region has 15 residues. Germline lookup yields CDR1 SGHAT and CDR2 FQNNGV. Losses at the gene ends were 5 bases for V and 4 bases for J; bases not matched to a gene: 8. The CDR3 DNA follows: TGTGCCAGCAGCCAAGGACAGGGGGGTCTGTACGAGCAGTACTTC. Protein product: CASSQGQGGLYEQYF.

The chain couples TRBV7-2 to TRBJ2-7; D is ambiguous. The CDR3 is made up of 15 amino acids. Trimming pared 2 bases from V and 4 bases from J, leaving 15 bases between. The germline gives CDR1 SGHTA, CDR2 FQGNSA. The CDR3 DNA sequence: TGTGCCAGCAGCTTACCCCTCGGGTTTGGGTACGAGCAGTACTTC. Translation: CASSLPLGFGYEQYF.

The chain uses TRBV2 and TRBJ1-5, with 11 bases identical to TRBD1. The CDR3 extends over 14 amino acids. V shed 8 bases and J 6 bases; nucleotides not matched to a gene: 6. Germline lookup yields CDR1 SNHLY and CDR2 FYNNEI. CDR3 in amino acids: CASLPGQGGQPQHF. DNA of the CDR3: TGTGCCAGCCTTCCGGGACAGGGGGGTCAGCCCCAGCATTTT.

This clone was recorded only once. The chain combines TRBV4-1 with TRBJ1-6, with a weak D call TRBD1 (5 bases). The CDR3 contains 17 residues. V was pared by 4 bases and J by 9 bases, with 22 bases between. From germline, CDR1 is MGHRA and CDR2 YSYEKL. CDR3 loop: CASSPFTLQAIISPLHF. In nucleotides, the CDR3 is TGCGCCAGCAGCCCGTTCACCTTACAGGCCATAATTTCACCCCTCCACTTT.

This rearrangement joins TRBV7-2 to TRBJ2-5; 7 bases align to TRBD2. Looked up from germline, CDR1 is SGHTA and CDR2 is FQGNSA. This CDR3 is built from 15 residues. Trimming cost V 2 bases and J 2 bases; bases outside gene matches: 5. As DNA, the CDR3 is TGTGCCAGCAGCTTACAGGCGGGGGAGCAAGAGACCCAGTACTTC. Translating gives CASSLQAGEQETQYF.